This note documents a single T cell receptor (beta chain) sequence. CDR1 and CDR2 from the germline V gene are SGHTA and FQGNSA. V lost 3 bases, J lost 6 bases, and 16 bases lay in between. The CDR3 length is 15 residues. This record comes from a study of beta chain features in type 1 diabetes. TCRB transcripts that were expressed got sequenced, as all of the isolated RNA had been reverse transcribed. Sequencing was performed with immunoSEQ multiplex PCR; in TCRdb, only in-frame clones are kept and a portion is missing. The sample lists over 700,000 clones, 15% to 20% occurring once. Sequences were obtained from naive CD4+ T cells from blood. The sequence was collected from a woman aged 18 to 35 in good health. The V call is TRBV7-2, the J call TRBJ2-3; perhaps TRBD2 as D (6 bases). For the CDR3, the DNA is TGTGCCAGCAGCTTGGGAGGTGGGGAGTGGGATACGCAGTATTTT. Encoded protein: CASSLGGGEWDTQYF.